The sequence of this TCR beta chain was determined in a study of shared clonotypes between healthy human individuals. Sequencing was performed with immunoSEQ multiplex PCR; in TCRdb, only in-frame clones are kept and a portion is missing. The table shows 1.4 million to 1.5 million clones, with roughly 96% occurring only once. Into CD45RA+ naive and CD45RA-negative memory subsets, the CD4+ cells were split. Sequenced: naive CD4+ T cells sorted from blood. Subset denoted: CD45RA+ positively selected. This receptor was obtained from a young man in good health.

The CDR3 bases are TGTGCCAGCAGTTTGGGGAGGTCAGGGGCTGTGTACACTGAAGCTTTCTTT. Translating it yields CASSLGRSGAVYTEAFF. The V call is TRBV27, the J call TRBJ1-1; weak D call: TRBD1 (6 bases). The length of the CDR3 is 17 residues. V was trimmed by 3 bases and J by 3 bases, leaving 20 bases between them. CDR1 and CDR2 from the germline V gene are MNHEY and SMNVEV (reference sequence).